This TCR beta chain was profiled in a study of T cell changes during pregnancy in multiple sclerosis. Data came from immunoSEQ multiplex PCR; TCRdb stores just in-frame clones and leaves some out. Among about 28,000 clones listed, about 91% were seen once. The germline V gene encodes CDR1 SEHNR and CDR2 FQNEAQ (reference sequence). V was shortened by 1 base and J by 4 bases, with 10 bases between the two germline ends. CDR3 length equals 14 residues. The gene calls are TRBV7-9 and TRBJ1-2; a weak D match, TRBD1 (5 bases). The sequencing used CD4+ T cells from peripheral blood mononuclear cells, collected in the second trimester of pregnancy. The TCR comes from a female donor with multiple sclerosis, enrolled in a pregnancy study. The CDR3 DNA sequence: TGTGCCAGCAGCTTAGATTTAGGGGTCTATGGCTACACCTTC. It yields the protein CASSLDLGVYGYTF.